Below are 32 T cell receptor beta chains sequenced from a single sample in a study of blood T cell repertoires in COVID-19. The table came from immunoSEQ multiplex PCR; TCRdb's copy has only in-frame clones and leaves some out. The table records fewer than 10,000 clones, 80% to 90% of them present only once. Sequences were obtained from peripheral blood. Receptors originate from a human donor in a cohort sampled during active COVID-19.

The chain carries TRBV4-1 and TRBJ1-1; TRBD1 agrees at 7 bases. J gave up 3 bases and V 3 bases, and 7 bases lay outside the gene matches. The CDR3 sequence is 15 residues long. CDR1 is MGHRA, CDR2 YSYEKL, per germline. The CDR3 DNA follows: TGCGCCAGCAGCCACCGACAGGGTAGCTACACTGAAGCTTTCTTT. Translation: CASSHRQGSYTEAFF.

V usage is TRBV5-1 and J usage is TRBJ2-5, with a weak D call TRBD2 (7 bases). Trimming removed 10 bases at V and 3 bases at J, with 16 bases between. Germline V lookup: CDR1 SGHRS, CDR2 YFSETQ. The CDR3 extends over 13 amino acids. CDR3: CAGGARKEETQYF. The CDR3 DNA reads TGCGCCGGGGGGGCTCGAAAAGAAGAGACCCAGTACTTC.

CDR3 residues: CASSPRGLAGGHFYNEQFF. For the CDR3, the DNA is TGTGCCAGCAGCCCAAGAGGCCTAGCGGGAGGGCACTTCTACAATGAGCAGTTCTTC. The chain joins TRBV11-2 to TRBJ2-1, with 12 bases identical to TRBD2. The CDR3 is 19 residues long. Germline-derived CDR1 and CDR2 are SGHAT and FQNNGV. V was clipped by 5 bases and J by 3 bases; unmatched bases: 14.

The chain employs TRBV28 and TRBJ2-1, with TRBD2 matching 9 bases. The CDR3 length is 15 residues. Trimming removed 6 bases from V and 6 bases from J; junction bases left unmatched: 9. CDR1 and CDR2 from the germline V gene are MDHEN and SYDVKM. CDR3 nucleotide sequence: TGTGCCAGCAGAACCGGGACTAGCATTCGCAATGAGCAGTTCTTC. The encoded protein is CASRTGTSIRNEQFF.

V gene TRBV3-1 (or the pseudogene TRBV3-2) combines with J gene TRBJ1-2; no reliable D call. From germline, CDR1 is LGHDT and CDR2 YNNKEL (reference sequence). The CDR3 covers 14 residues. With 1 base removed from V and 5 bases from J, the gap between germline ends came to 11 bases. The CDR3: CASSQGVFGYGYTF. The CDR3 nucleotides are TGTGCCAGCAGCCAAGGGGTATTCGGGTATGGCTACACCTTC.

CDR3 amino acids: CASSPGLAGVYEQYF. In DNA form, the CDR3 reads TGCGCCAGCAGCCCGGGACTAGCGGGAGTCTACGAGCAGTACTTC. The rearrangement links TRBV5-1 to TRBJ2-7; 14 bases map to TRBD2. V was clipped by 4 bases and J by 3 bases; unmatched bases: 3. Germline loops: CDR1 SGHRS, CDR2 YFSETQ. This CDR3 has 15 amino acids. Variable domain in full (rest from reference TRBV5-1 and TRBJ2-7): KAGVTQTPRYLIKTRGQQVTLSCSPISGHRSVSWYQQTPGQGLQFLFEYFSETQRNKGNFPGRFSGRQFSNSRSEMNVSTLELGDSALYLCASSPGLAGVYEQYFGPGTRLTVT.

The chain links TRBV5-6 to TRBJ2-5; D might be TRBD2 (5 bases). The CDR3 has 13 residues. Trimming removed 4 bases from V and 9 bases from J, with 16 bases in between. Per the germline V gene, CDR1 is SGHDT and CDR2 is YYEEEE. CDR3 sequence reads: CASSPDYNSAQYF. DNA of the CDR3: TGTGCCAGCAGCCCTGACTATAACTCGGCCCAGTACTTC.

The chain has TRBV3-1 (or the pseudogene TRBV3-2) and TRBJ1-2; maybe TRBD1 (5 bases). The CDR3 totals 13 residues. Trimming took off 0 bases at V and 13 bases at J, with 15 bases between the two ends. CDR1 LGHDT and CDR2 YNNKEL come from the germline V gene (reference sequence). The CDR3 DNA reads as TGTGCCAGCAGCCAAGAAGGTAGTCGCAGGGCCACCTTC. This translates into CASSQEGSRRATF.

The chain combines TRBV9 with TRBJ2-2; TRBD2 aligns across 9 bases. Trimming took 3 bases from V and 6 from J; bases not matched to a gene: 9. This CDR3 is built from 16 residues. The germline gives CDR1 SGDLS, CDR2 YYNGEE. CDR3: CASSGVAGESAGELFF. DNA for the CDR3: TGTGCCAGCAGCGGTGTAGCGGGAGAGTCGGCCGGGGAGCTGTTTTTT.

This clone showed up just once. The J gene is TRBJ2-2, the V gene TRBV6-6; no firm D call. The CDR3 runs to 15 residues. The V gene lost 5 bases and the J gene lost 2 bases, with 12 bases spanning the gap. The germline V gene encodes CDR1 MNHNY and CDR2 SVGAGI (reference sequence). The CDR3 region is CASSHFGGNTGELFF. As DNA, the CDR3 is TGTGCCAGCAGTCACTTTGGCGGAAACACCGGGGAGCTGTTTTTT.

This chain uses TRBV27 with TRBJ2-1, with a tentative D call TRBD1 (5 bases). The CDR3 runs to 12 residues. V was clipped by 6 bases and J by 8 bases, with 11 bases between them. Germline CDR1 reads MNHEY; CDR2 reads SMNVEV (reference sequence). CDR3 sequence (DNA): TGTGCCAGCAGGTCGGACATCGATGAGCAGTTCTTC. Amino acids: CASRSDIDEQFF.

Only a few counts were recorded for this clone. The V gene is TRBV18, the J gene TRBJ2-7, with D possibly matching TRBD1 (6 bases). V lost 5 bases and J 7 bases, leaving 12 bases between the germline ends. Germline-derived CDR1 and CDR2 are KGHSH and LQKENI. CDR3 length: 12 residues. CDR3 coding DNA: TGTGCCAGCTCAAAACAGGGTGGGGAGCAGTACTTC. Amino acid sequence: CASSKQGGEQYF.

The chain has TRBV28 and TRBJ2-2; D ambiguous. The V end was cut by 5 bases, the J end by 5 bases, with 9 bases between. Germline V gene lookup returns CDR1 MDHEN and CDR2 SYDVKM. This CDR3 contains 13 residues. The chain's CDR3 is CASSVVRTGELFF. The CDR3 DNA reads TGTGCCAGCAGTGTAGTCCGGACCGGGGAGCTGTTTTTT.

V is TRBV6-6 and J is TRBJ2-3; unclear D gene. Germline V CDR1 and CDR2: MNHNY, SVGAGI (reference sequence). The V gene lost 5 bases and the J gene lost 2 bases, with 20 bases spanning the gap. The CDR3 spans 17 residues. CDR3 in amino acids: CASSLTIAEVTTDTQYF. CDR3 bases: TGTGCCAGCAGTCTCACCATCGCGGAAGTAACCACAGATACGCAGTATTTT.

The rearrangement uses TRBV5-1 and TRBJ1-1; 8 bases fit TRBD1. CDR1 is SGHRS and CDR2 is YFSETQ in the germline V gene. This CDR3 comprises 15 residues. V lost 1 base to trimming and J lost 7 bases; unmatched junction nucleotides: 9. The CDR3 spells CASSLSQGAYGEAFF. The CDR3 DNA reads TGCGCCAGCAGCTTGTCGCAGGGGGCCTACGGTGAAGCTTTCTTT.

This chain links TRBV6-2 or TRBV6-3 with TRBJ2-3; perhaps TRBD2 as D (6 bases). Germline CDR1 reads MNHEY; CDR2 reads SVGEGT. CDR3 length: 14 residues. V was cut by 4 bases and J by 3 bases, with 11 bases left in between. As DNA, the CDR3 is TGTGCCAGCAGTTCGCTAGCGAGAACAGATACGCAGTATTTT. Translating it yields CASSSLARTDTQYF.

V and J are TRBV27 and TRBJ2-7; 8 nucleotides align to TRBD2. Germline lookup yields CDR1 MNHEY and CDR2 SMNVEV (reference sequence). J lost 3 bases, V lost 0 bases, and 1 base had no gene match. This CDR3 has 14 amino acids. The CDR3 is CASSLSLAGYEQYF. The CDR3 region has the DNA TGTGCCAGCAGTTTATCCCTAGCGGGCTACGAGCAGTACTTC.

The chain employs TRBV4-1 and TRBJ2-7; 10 nucleotides align to TRBD1. Germline-derived CDR1 and CDR2 are MGHRA and YSYEKL. V lost 3 bases, J lost 2 bases, and 7 bases stayed unmatched. The length of the CDR3 is 16 residues. The CDR3 DNA follows: TGCGCCAGCAGCCACCCAGGGGGGACAGGGGCCTACGAGCAGTACTTC. This translates into CASSHPGGTGAYEQYF.

This chain connects TRBV20-1 to TRBJ1-1; D is uncertain. Germline V gene lookup returns CDR1 DFQATT and CDR2 SNEGSKA (reference sequence). This CDR3 has 11 residues. V was shortened by 1 base and J by 5 bases, with 5 bases between the two germline ends. CDR3: CSARVRTEAFF. In DNA form, the CDR3 reads TGCAGTGCTAGAGTGAGGACTGAAGCTTTCTTT.

The CDR3 reads CASSLQGNTEAFF. The CDR3, as DNA: TGTGCCAGCTCACTTCAGGGGAACACTGAAGCTTTCTTT. The chain links TRBV18 to TRBJ1-1; weak D call: TRBD1 (5 bases). Germline V gives CDR1 KGHSH, CDR2 LQKENI. V was shortened by 4 bases and J by 1 base, with 7 bases between the two germline ends. The CDR3 is made up of 13 amino acids.

The chain employs TRBV24-1 and TRBJ1-5; tentatively, D is TRBD1 (6 bases). The V gene's germline CDR1 is KGHDR and CDR2 SFDVKD. CDR3 length: 15 amino acids. V lost 4 bases to trimming and J lost 9 bases, with 18 bases between them. For the CDR3, the DNA is TGTGCCACCAGTGACCCTCGACAGGCGGCGGGGCCCCAGCATTTT. It translates to CATSDPRQAAGPQHF.

This clone has only a few counts. The rearrangement links TRBV7-9 to TRBJ2-1; 10 positions match TRBD2. CDR1 is SEHNR, CDR2 FQNEAQ, per germline (reference sequence). J gave up 2 bases and V 2 bases, and 3 bases lay outside the gene matches. CDR3 size: 16 residues. Here the CDR3 reads CASSLRLAGPYNEQFF. CDR3 DNA sequence: TGTGCCAGCAGCTTAAGACTAGCGGGTCCCTACAATGAGCAGTTCTTC.

The rearrangement links TRBV28 to TRBJ2-7, with TRBD2 matching over 8 bases. CDR3 length: 14 amino acids. Germline V gene lookup returns CDR1 MDHEN and CDR2 SYDVKM. Unmatched junction bases numbered 10, after V lost 10 bases and J lost 2 bases. The CDR3 nucleotides are TGTGCCACTACGGATAGCGGGGTCGCCTACGAGCAGTACTTC. Translating gives CATTDSGVAYEQYF.

The chain employs TRBV6-5 and TRBJ2-7, with TRBD2 matching over 7 bases. Unmatched junction bases numbered 6, after V lost 2 bases and J lost 2 bases. The CDR3 runs to 15 residues. The germline V gene has CDR1 MNHEY and CDR2 SVGAGI. CDR3 bases: TGTGCCAGCAGTTACAGTAGCGGGTCCGCCTACGAGCAGTACTTC. This codes for CASSYSSGSAYEQYF.

The chain employs TRBV5-1 and TRBJ1-3; TRBD1 agrees at 9 bases. CDR1 SGHRS and CDR2 YFSETQ come from the germline V gene. This CDR3 comprises 15 residues. Trimming at V came to 0 bases and at J to 4 bases, leaving 2 bases not matched to a gene. CDR3 in amino acids: CASSLDRGRGNTIYF. CDR3 in DNA: TGCGCCAGCAGCTTGGACAGGGGGCGAGGAAACACCATATATTTT.

V gene TRBV29-1 combines with J gene TRBJ1-1; D unresolved. Trimming cost V 8 bases and J 0 bases, with 7 bases left between them. CDR1 and CDR2 from the germline V gene are SQVTM and ANQGSEA. The CDR3 runs to 11 residues. CDR3: CSLRVNTEAFF. CDR3 DNA sequence: TGCAGCCTTCGAGTGAACACTGAAGCTTTCTTT.

This rearrangement joins TRBV6-1 to TRBJ2-7, with 12 nucleotides matching TRBD1. CDR3 length: 16 amino acids. Trimming at V came to 2 bases and at J to 7 bases, leaving 9 bases not matched to a gene. CDR1 is MNHNS and CDR2 is SASEGT in the germline V gene. CDR3 in amino acids: CASSENRDRGLEEQYF. The CDR3 coding sequence is TGTGCCAGCAGTGAAAACCGGGACAGGGGGCTGGAGGAGCAGTACTTC.

This chain connects TRBV5-1 to TRBJ1-3, with a weak D call TRBD1 (5 bases). Germline V CDR1 and CDR2: SGHRS, YFSETQ. The CDR3 length is 16 residues. Trimming took off 4 bases at V and 0 bases at J, with 14 bases between the two ends. The CDR3 reads CASSPRPGGSGNTIYF. CDR3 nucleotides: TGCGCCAGCAGCCCACGTCCGGGGGGCTCTGGAAACACCATATATTTT.

This CDR3 is CASSPDGQPNQPQHF. The CDR3 DNA is TGCGCCAGCAGCCCAGATGGACAGCCCAATCAGCCCCAGCATTTT. The chain links TRBV5-1 to TRBJ1-5; maybe TRBD1 (6 bases). This CDR3 spans 15 amino acids. The germline V gene encodes CDR1 SGHRS and CDR2 YFSETQ. Trimming took 4 bases from V and 3 from J, leaving 14 bases between them. The full variable domain, in which reference TRBV5-1 and TRBJ1-5 provide the parts outside the CDR3, is KAGVTQTPRYLIKTRGQQVTLSCSPISGHRSVSWYQQTPGQGLQFLFEYFSETQRNKGNFPGRFSGRQFSNSRSEMNVSTLELGDSALYLCASSPDGQPNQPQHFGDGTRLSIL.

The gene calls are TRBV12-5 and TRBJ2-3; TRBD2 agrees at 13 bases. Germline CDR1 LGHNT, CDR2 FRNRAP. There are 17 residues in the CDR3. V was pared by 5 bases and J by 0 bases, with 5 bases of the junction left unmatched. The CDR3 sequence is CASGQGLAGPSTDTQYF. The DNA of the CDR3 is TGTGCTAGTGGTCAGGGACTAGCGGGACCTAGCACAGATACGCAGTATTTT.

This chain uses TRBV28 with TRBJ1-4; a weak D match, TRBD1 (5 bases). Trimming cost V 2 bases and J 0 bases, with 22 bases left between them. Germline values: CDR1 MDHEN, CDR2 SYDVKM. The CDR3 contains 20 residues. The CDR3 loop reads CASSLVWARTQVATNEKLFF. The CDR3 DNA reads TGTGCCAGCAGTTTAGTCTGGGCACGGACACAGGTTGCAACTAATGAAAAACTGTTTTTT.

This clone was seen once. This chain joins TRBV28 and TRBJ2-7, with a tentative D call TRBD1 (6 bases). Per the germline V gene, CDR1 is MDHEN and CDR2 is SYDVKM. The CDR3 covers 16 residues. The ends were cut back, 9 bases at V and 1 base at J, with 22 bases in the middle. CDR3 loop: CASWTAGSPLSYEQYF. In nucleotides, the CDR3 is TGTGCCAGTTGGACAGCAGGAAGTCCTCTGTCCTACGAGCAGTACTTC.